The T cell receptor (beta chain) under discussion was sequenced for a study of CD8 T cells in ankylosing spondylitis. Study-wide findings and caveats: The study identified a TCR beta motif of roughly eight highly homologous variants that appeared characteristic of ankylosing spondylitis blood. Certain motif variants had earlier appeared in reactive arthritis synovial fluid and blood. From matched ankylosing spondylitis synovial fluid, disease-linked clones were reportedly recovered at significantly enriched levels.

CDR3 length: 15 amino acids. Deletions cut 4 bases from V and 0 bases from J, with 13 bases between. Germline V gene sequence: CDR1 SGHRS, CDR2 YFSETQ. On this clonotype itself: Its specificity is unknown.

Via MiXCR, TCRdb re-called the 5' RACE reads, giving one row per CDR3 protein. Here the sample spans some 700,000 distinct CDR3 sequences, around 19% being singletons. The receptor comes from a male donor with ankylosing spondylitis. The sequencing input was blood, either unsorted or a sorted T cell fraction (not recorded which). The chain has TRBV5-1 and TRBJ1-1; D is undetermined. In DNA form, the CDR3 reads TGCGCCAGCAGCCGAAGCGGGGTGGTGAACACTGAAGCTTTCTTT. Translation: CASSRSGVVNTEAFF.